Listed below are T cell receptor beta chains from one sample, sequenced in a study of cytomegalovirus exposure and HLA in healthy donors. Sequencing was performed with immunoSEQ multiplex PCR; in TCRdb, only in-frame clones are kept and a portion is missing. The sample shows approximately 160,000 clones, roughly 87% of them seen only once. Sequencing used PBMCs. Source of these receptors: a man aged 50-59 years in good health and CMV-seropositive. The CDR3 runs from the conserved cysteine through the conserved F or W. Each record gives: V gene, clone size, CDR3 length, D gene, J gene, CDR3 protein, CDR3 DNA. A D gene is named only where the DNA matches it firmly. Not every row has a clone size; where given, it reads once, few, many or a size class.

v_call: TRBV25-1
clone_size: -
cdr3_length: 16
d_call: -
j_call: TRBJ2-3
cdr3_aa: CASSELDSEVTDTQYF
cdr3_nt: TGTGCCAGCAGTGAGTTGGATAGCGAGGTCACAGATACGCAGTATTTT

v_call: TRBV21-1
clone_size: -
cdr3_length: 18
d_call: -
j_call: TRBJ2-7
cdr3_aa: CASSKRVYAIQGCNEQYF
cdr3_nt: TGTGCCAGCAGCAAAAGGGTTTATGCGATCCAGGGTTGCAACGAGCAGTACTTC

v_call: TRBV27
clone_size: -
cdr3_length: 16
d_call: TRBD2
j_call: TRBJ2-2
cdr3_aa: CASSLGGAMNTGELFF
cdr3_nt: TGTGCCAGTTCACTCGGGGGGGCAATGAACACCGGGGAGCTGTTTTTT

v_call: TRBV5-1
clone_size: -
cdr3_length: 14
d_call: -
j_call: TRBJ1-2
cdr3_aa: CASSPGSDQGGYTF
cdr3_nt: TGCGCCAGCAGCCCTGGCTCGGATCAGGGAGGCTACACCTTC

v_call: TRBV6-1
clone_size: -
cdr3_length: 15
d_call: TRBD1
j_call: TRBJ1-4
cdr3_aa: CASSARTGGDEKLFF
cdr3_nt: TGTGCCAGCAGTGCAAGGACAGGGGGAGATGAAAAACTGTTTTTT

v_call: TRBV12-5
clone_size: -
cdr3_length: 16
d_call: -
j_call: TRBJ2-3
cdr3_aa: CASGFLAENSTDTQYF
cdr3_nt: TGTGCTAGTGGTTTTTTAGCGGAGAATTCCACAGATACGCAGTATTTT

v_call: TRBV4-2
clone_size: -
cdr3_length: 11
d_call: -
j_call: TRBJ2-7
cdr3_aa: CASSRGGEQYF
cdr3_nt: TGTGCCAGCAGCCGAGGGGGCGAGCAGTACTTC

v_call: TRBV5-1
clone_size: -
cdr3_length: 17
d_call: TRBD2
j_call: TRBJ2-3
cdr3_aa: CASSLWTSGSRTDTQYF
cdr3_nt: TGCGCCAGCAGCTTGTGGACTAGCGGAAGTAGAACAGATACGCAGTATTTT

v_call: TRBV5-1
clone_size: -
cdr3_length: 19
d_call: -
j_call: TRBJ1-4
cdr3_aa: CASSPWLRTATSLNEKLFF
cdr3_nt: TGCGCCAGCAGCCCATGGCTACGGACAGCGACGAGCCTTAATGAAAAACTGTTTTTT

v_call: TRBV12-5
clone_size: -
cdr3_length: 20
d_call: TRBD2
j_call: TRBJ2-3
cdr3_aa: CASGLVLGASGGLTTDTQYF
cdr3_nt: TGTGCTAGTGGTTTGGTACTTGGGGCTAGCGGGGGGCTAACCACAGATACGCAGTATTTT

v_call: TRBV9
clone_size: -
cdr3_length: 17
d_call: TRBD2
j_call: TRBJ2-3
cdr3_aa: CASSPRWGGGGSDTQYF
cdr3_nt: TGTGCCAGCAGCCCCCGCTGGGGCGGGGGAGGTTCAGATACGCAGTATTTT

v_call: TRBV9
clone_size: -
cdr3_length: 15
d_call: -
j_call: TRBJ1-4
cdr3_aa: CASSVDPGSNEKLFF
cdr3_nt: TGTGCCAGCAGCGTAGACCCAGGGTCTAATGAAAAACTGTTTTTT

v_call: TRBV4-1
clone_size: -
cdr3_length: 14
d_call: -
j_call: TRBJ2-3
cdr3_aa: CASSQVGTADTQYF
cdr3_nt: TGCGCCAGCAGCCAAGTTGGGACTGCGGATACGCAGTATTTT

v_call: TRBV11-2
clone_size: -
cdr3_length: 16
d_call: -
j_call: TRBJ1-6
cdr3_aa: CASSPGGGVYNSPLHF
cdr3_nt: TGTGCCAGCAGCCCCGGCGGAGGCGTCTATAATTCACCCCTCCACTTT

v_call: TRBV6-5
clone_size: -
cdr3_length: 15
d_call: TRBD1
j_call: TRBJ1-1
cdr3_aa: CASSRKGQGNTEAFF
cdr3_nt: TGTGCCAGCAGTAGGAAGGGACAGGGAAACACTGAAGCTTTCTTT

v_call: TRBV11-2
clone_size: -
cdr3_length: 15
d_call: TRBD2
j_call: TRBJ2-7
cdr3_aa: CASSQGLAGIYEQYF
cdr3_nt: TGTGCCAGCAGCCAGGGACTAGCGGGTATCTACGAGCAGTACTTC

v_call: TRBV5-1
clone_size: -
cdr3_length: 17
d_call: -
j_call: TRBJ1-2
cdr3_aa: CASSSYPTPRGNYGYTF
cdr3_nt: TGCGCCAGCAGCTCGTACCCGACGCCCAGGGGTAACTATGGCTACACCTTC

v_call: TRBV5-1
clone_size: -
cdr3_length: 12
d_call: TRBD2
j_call: TRBJ2-1
cdr3_aa: CASNVRGGEQFF
cdr3_nt: TGCGCCAGCAATGTGCGGGGGGGGGAGCAGTTCTTC

v_call: TRBV7-7
clone_size: few
cdr3_length: 16
d_call: TRBD1
j_call: TRBJ2-3
cdr3_aa: CASSPAGQGAPDTQYF
cdr3_nt: TGTGCCAGCAGTCCCGCGGGACAGGGGGCCCCAGATACGCAGTATTTT

v_call: TRBV28
clone_size: -
cdr3_length: 16
d_call: -
j_call: TRBJ2-7
cdr3_aa: CASSLGGTVSSYEQYF
cdr3_nt: TGTGCCAGCAGTTTAGGGGGGACAGTGAGCTCCTACGAGCAGTACTTC

v_call: TRBV6-5
clone_size: -
cdr3_length: 16
d_call: -
j_call: TRBJ2-5
cdr3_aa: CASSYSFTGTQETQYF
cdr3_nt: TGTGCCAGCAGTTACTCGTTTACAGGGACCCAAGAGACCCAGTACTTC

v_call: TRBV5-1
clone_size: -
cdr3_length: 14
d_call: TRBD1
j_call: TRBJ1-4
cdr3_aa: CASSLQGAEEKLFF
cdr3_nt: TGCGCCAGCAGCTTACAGGGGGCGGAGGAAAAACTGTTTTTT

v_call: TRBV30
clone_size: -
cdr3_length: 15
d_call: TRBD2
j_call: TRBJ2-1
cdr3_aa: CAWSVLAGAENEQFF
cdr3_nt: TGTGCCTGGAGTGTACTAGCGGGAGCTGAGAATGAGCAGTTCTTC

v_call: TRBV30
clone_size: -
cdr3_length: 14
d_call: -
j_call: TRBJ1-6
cdr3_aa: CAWSTQSSNSPLHF
cdr3_nt: TGTGCCTGGAGTACACAGTCGTCTAATTCACCCCTCCACTTT

v_call: TRBV7-2
clone_size: -
cdr3_length: 15
d_call: -
j_call: TRBJ2-6
cdr3_aa: CASSPRFSGANVLTF
cdr3_nt: TGTGCCAGCAGCCCCCGGTTCTCTGGGGCCAACGTCCTGACTTTC

v_call: TRBV28
clone_size: -
cdr3_length: 14
d_call: -
j_call: TRBJ2-6
cdr3_aa: CASSRSSGANVLTF
cdr3_nt: TGTGCCAGCTCACGGTCCTCTGGGGCCAACGTCCTGACTTTC

v_call: TRBV10-3
clone_size: -
cdr3_length: 18
d_call: TRBD2
j_call: TRBJ2-7
cdr3_aa: CASSRVLADTLSSYEQYF
cdr3_nt: TGTGCCTCTAGTAGGGTCCTAGCGGATACTTTAAGCTCCTACGAGCAGTACTTC

v_call: TRBV5-1
clone_size: -
cdr3_length: 14
d_call: TRBD1
j_call: TRBJ1-1
cdr3_aa: CASSPGQGNPMAFF
cdr3_nt: TGCGCCAGCAGCCCGGGACAGGGCAACCCAATGGCTTTCTTT

v_call: TRBV18
clone_size: once
cdr3_length: 15
d_call: -
j_call: TRBJ2-3
cdr3_aa: CASSPRRGGTDTQYF
cdr3_nt: TGTGCCAGCTCACCAAGGCGCGGGGGCACAGATACGCAGTATTTT

v_call: TRBV18
clone_size: -
cdr3_length: 14
d_call: -
j_call: TRBJ1-1
cdr3_aa: CASSPAGMNTEAFF
cdr3_nt: TGTGCCAGCTCACCAGCAGGGATGAACACTGAAGCTTTCTTT

v_call: TRBV30
clone_size: -
cdr3_length: 14
d_call: -
j_call: TRBJ1-1
cdr3_aa: CAWETGRTSTEAFF
cdr3_nt: TGTGCCTGGGAGACGGGGAGAACAAGCACTGAAGCTTTCTTT

v_call: TRBV27
clone_size: -
cdr3_length: 14
d_call: -
j_call: TRBJ1-2
cdr3_aa: CASSFSGGNYGYTF
cdr3_nt: TGTGCCAGCAGTTTCTCAGGAGGGAACTATGGCTACACCTTC

v_call: TRBV4-1
clone_size: -
cdr3_length: 14
d_call: -
j_call: TRBJ2-2
cdr3_aa: CASSQAGFTGELFF
cdr3_nt: TGCGCCAGCAGCCAAGCGGGTTTCACCGGGGAGCTGTTTTTT

v_call: TRBV28
clone_size: -
cdr3_length: 15
d_call: TRBD1
j_call: TRBJ1-1
cdr3_aa: CASSLLGGAGTEAFF
cdr3_nt: TGTGCCAGCAGTTTATTAGGGGGCGCGGGCACTGAAGCTTTCTTT

v_call: TRBV21-1
clone_size: few
cdr3_length: 15
d_call: -
j_call: TRBJ2-7
cdr3_aa: CASSTGTSGGGEQYF
cdr3_nt: TGTGCCAGCAGTACCGGGACTAGCGGAGGAGGCGAGCAGTACTTC

v_call: TRBV11-2
clone_size: -
cdr3_length: 15
d_call: TRBD2
j_call: TRBJ2-1
cdr3_aa: CASSLDGGGADEQFF
cdr3_nt: TGTGCCAGCAGCTTAGATGGCGGGGGGGCGGATGAGCAGTTCTTC

v_call: TRBV5-1
clone_size: -
cdr3_length: 15
d_call: -
j_call: TRBJ1-6
cdr3_aa: CASSANSGTNSPLHF
cdr3_nt: TGCGCCAGCAGCGCCAACAGCGGAACCAATTCACCCCTCCACTTT

v_call: TRBV2
clone_size: -
cdr3_length: 12
d_call: -
j_call: TRBJ2-5
cdr3_aa: CAGGLYQETQYF
cdr3_nt: TGTGCCGGGGGACTGTACCAAGAGACCCAGTACTTC

v_call: TRBV5-1
clone_size: -
cdr3_length: 16
d_call: -
j_call: TRBJ2-6
cdr3_aa: CASSLAPVSGANVLTF
cdr3_nt: TGCGCCAGCAGCTTGGCTCCGGTCTCTGGGGCCAACGTCCTGACTTTC

v_call: TRBV2
clone_size: once
cdr3_length: 14
d_call: TRBD1
j_call: TRBJ2-3
cdr3_aa: CASSDRGSADTQYF
cdr3_nt: TGTGCCAGCAGTGACAGGGGGAGCGCAGATACGCAGTATTTT

v_call: TRBV4-2
clone_size: -
cdr3_length: 15
d_call: TRBD1
j_call: TRBJ2-7
cdr3_aa: CASSHASTGSYEQYF
cdr3_nt: TGTGCCAGCAGCCACGCCTCGACAGGGAGCTACGAGCAGTACTTC

v_call: TRBV7-2
clone_size: -
cdr3_length: 13
d_call: -
j_call: TRBJ2-7
cdr3_aa: CASSLGRPYEQYF
cdr3_nt: TGTGCCAGCAGCTTAGGCAGGCCCTACGAGCAGTACTTC